These T cell receptor beta chains were read from a single sample in a study of blood T cell repertoires in COVID-19. TCRdb's copy holds only in-frame clones and misses some; the assay was immunoSEQ multiplex PCR. The data hold 95,000 to 150,000 clones, with around 91% observed a single time. The sample consisted of peripheral blood. The source of these receptors is an older man with active or convalescent COVID-19. CDR3s include the opening cysteine and the closing phenylalanine or tryptophan. The D gene is left open where the match is weak. The size field is filled for only some rows; it gives once, few, many or a size class.

v_call: TRBV15
clone_size: -
j_call: TRBJ1-1
d_call: TRBD1
cdr3_nt: TGTGCCACCAGCAGAGGAACAGGGGGGGTTAAAAACACTGAAGCTTTCTTT
cdr3_aa: CATSRGTGGVKNTEAFF

v_call: TRBV6-1
clone_size: many
j_call: TRBJ1-2
d_call: -
cdr3_nt: TGTGCCAGCAGTGAAGTCAGCGCGGGAGGATATGGCTACACCTTC
cdr3_aa: CASSEVSAGGYGYTF

v_call: TRBV5-1
clone_size: -
j_call: TRBJ1-5
d_call: TRBD1
cdr3_nt: TGCGCCAGCAGCAAGACAGGGGGCACGGGTCAGCCCCAGCATTTT
cdr3_aa: CASSKTGGTGQPQHF

v_call: TRBV9
clone_size: -
j_call: TRBJ2-7
d_call: TRBD2
cdr3_nt: TGTGCCAGCAGCGTAAGGGCTAGCGGTGTTATGGAGCAGTACTTC
cdr3_aa: CASSVRASGVMEQYF

v_call: TRBV27
clone_size: -
j_call: TRBJ2-7
d_call: -
cdr3_nt: TGTGCCAGCAGTCCCGGTGTGGGGCGGAGCTCCTACGAGCAGTACTTC
cdr3_aa: CASSPGVGRSSYEQYF

v_call: TRBV6-5
clone_size: -
j_call: TRBJ1-1
d_call: -
cdr3_nt: TGTGCCAGCAGTCACCCCGAGGGGAACACTGAAGCTTTCTTT
cdr3_aa: CASSHPEGNTEAFF

v_call: TRBV7-9
clone_size: -
j_call: TRBJ1-3
d_call: -
cdr3_nt: TGTGCCAGCAGCTTAATTGACAGTTCAGACACCATATATTTT
cdr3_aa: CASSLIDSSDTIYF

v_call: TRBV7-9
clone_size: -
j_call: TRBJ2-3
d_call: TRBD2
cdr3_nt: TGTGCCAGCAGCCCCCCCACTAGCGGGAGGATTTTAGGCACAGATACGCAGTATTTT
cdr3_aa: CASSPPTSGRILGTDTQYF

v_call: TRBV10-3
clone_size: -
j_call: TRBJ1-4
d_call: TRBD1
cdr3_nt: TGTGCCATCAGTGCACAGGGGTCTAATGAAAAACTGTTTTTT
cdr3_aa: CAISAQGSNEKLFF

v_call: TRBV6-1
clone_size: -
j_call: TRBJ2-7
d_call: -
cdr3_nt: TGTGCCAGCAGTGAACGCTACGAGCAGTACTTC
cdr3_aa: CASSERYEQYF

v_call: TRBV2
clone_size: -
j_call: TRBJ2-5
d_call: TRBD2
cdr3_nt: TGTGCCAGCATGACGGGGGGGCCGGCAGAGACCCAGTACTTC
cdr3_aa: CASMTGGPAETQYF

v_call: TRBV14
clone_size: -
j_call: TRBJ2-1
d_call: -
cdr3_nt: TGTGCCAGCAGCCACAGAGGGGGCCAGGGGGGCAATGAGCAGTTCTTC
cdr3_aa: CASSHRGGQGGNEQFF

v_call: TRBV5-1
clone_size: -
j_call: TRBJ2-3
d_call: -
cdr3_nt: TGCGCCAGCAGCTTGGGTGGCCCCAACACAGATACGCAGTATTTT
cdr3_aa: CASSLGGPNTDTQYF

v_call: TRBV2
clone_size: -
j_call: TRBJ2-7
d_call: TRBD2
cdr3_nt: TGTGCCAGCATCCCCGCCTCCGGGACTAGGTCCTACGAGCAGTACTTC
cdr3_aa: CASIPASGTRSYEQYF

v_call: TRBV5-1
clone_size: -
j_call: TRBJ2-5
d_call: TRBD1
cdr3_nt: TGCGCCAGCAGCGTAACCGGGACAGGGGAAGAGACCCAGTACTTC
cdr3_aa: CASSVTGTGEETQYF

v_call: TRBV28
clone_size: -
j_call: TRBJ2-2
d_call: TRBD2
cdr3_nt: TGTGCCAGCAGTCCCCTCGGGACTAGTTTGACTGAGGAGCTGTTTTTT
cdr3_aa: CASSPLGTSLTEELFF

v_call: TRBV9
clone_size: -
j_call: TRBJ1-3
d_call: TRBD1
cdr3_nt: TGTGCCAGCAGCGTAGAATTGACAGGGCGAGGAAACACCATATATTTT
cdr3_aa: CASSVELTGRGNTIYF

v_call: TRBV28
clone_size: -
j_call: TRBJ1-5
d_call: -
cdr3_nt: TGTGCCAGCAGTTTATTGGCAGGGATCGATCAGCCCCAGCATTTT
cdr3_aa: CASSLLAGIDQPQHF

v_call: TRBV5-4
clone_size: -
j_call: TRBJ1-2
d_call: -
cdr3_nt: TGTGCCAGCAGCTTCAATGGTTTCGGGGGCTACACCTTC
cdr3_aa: CASSFNGFGGYTF

v_call: TRBV6-6
clone_size: -
j_call: TRBJ1-3
d_call: -
cdr3_nt: TGTGCCAGCAGGTCCGGGACACAAGGAAACACCATATATTTT
cdr3_aa: CASRSGTQGNTIYF

v_call: TRBV19
clone_size: -
j_call: TRBJ2-1
d_call: TRBD2
cdr3_nt: TGTGCCAGTAGTATAGGGGGGGGAGCGGGCCACTTCAATGAGCAGTTCTTC
cdr3_aa: CASSIGGGAGHFNEQFF

v_call: TRBV9
clone_size: -
j_call: TRBJ1-2
d_call: -
cdr3_nt: TGTGCCAGCAGCGTAGAGCAGGGGTCTGGCTACACCTTC
cdr3_aa: CASSVEQGSGYTF

v_call: TRBV5-5
clone_size: -
j_call: TRBJ2-6
d_call: TRBD1
cdr3_nt: TGTGCCAGCAGCTGGGGACAGGGCGTGAAGTTCTCTGGGGCCAACGTCCTGACTTTC
cdr3_aa: CASSWGQGVKFSGANVLTF

v_call: TRBV12-5
clone_size: -
j_call: TRBJ2-1
d_call: -
cdr3_nt: TGTGCTAGTGAGGACGGGGGGCGGTTATCCTACAATGAGCAGTTCTTC
cdr3_aa: CASEDGGRLSYNEQFF

v_call: TRBV6-6
clone_size: -
j_call: TRBJ2-7
d_call: -
cdr3_nt: TGTGCCAGCAGTTACAAAGGGGCCGACTCCTACGAGCAGTACTTC
cdr3_aa: CASSYKGADSYEQYF

v_call: TRBV14
clone_size: -
j_call: TRBJ1-5
d_call: TRBD1
cdr3_nt: TGTGCCAGCAGCCAAACCGGGACAGGACAGCCCCAGCATTTT
cdr3_aa: CASSQTGTGQPQHF

v_call: TRBV28
clone_size: -
j_call: TRBJ2-7
d_call: TRBD2
cdr3_nt: TGTGCCAGCAGGCGACGACTAGCGGGCCTAGTAGCGAGCTCCTACGAGCAGTACTTC
cdr3_aa: CASRRRLAGLVASSYEQYF

v_call: TRBV9
clone_size: -
j_call: TRBJ2-7
d_call: TRBD2
cdr3_nt: TGTGCCAGCAGCGTAGCTATGGGACTAGCGGGAGAGTTCTACGAGCAGTACTTC
cdr3_aa: CASSVAMGLAGEFYEQYF

v_call: TRBV19
clone_size: -
j_call: TRBJ2-7
d_call: TRBD1
cdr3_nt: TGTGCCAGTAGCCGGGGGACAGGGGTTTCCTACGAGCAGTACTTC
cdr3_aa: CASSRGTGVSYEQYF

v_call: TRBV29-1
clone_size: -
j_call: TRBJ1-1
d_call: -
cdr3_nt: TGCAGCTCCACCGGAGAACGCACTGAAGCTTTCTTT
cdr3_aa: CSSTGERTEAFF

v_call: TRBV5-4
clone_size: -
j_call: TRBJ2-2
d_call: TRBD2
cdr3_nt: TGTGCCAGCAGCTTTACTAGCGGTAACACCGGGGAGCTGTTTTTT
cdr3_aa: CASSFTSGNTGELFF

v_call: TRBV2
clone_size: -
j_call: TRBJ2-7
d_call: TRBD1
cdr3_nt: TGTGCCAGCAGTCGTCCGGGACAGGGTCGCGAGCAGTACTTC
cdr3_aa: CASSRPGQGREQYF

v_call: TRBV5-4
clone_size: -
j_call: TRBJ2-5
d_call: -
cdr3_nt: TGTGCCAGCAGCTTGGCGGACACACCGAAGTGGGAGACCCAGTACTTC
cdr3_aa: CASSLADTPKWETQYF

v_call: TRBV2
clone_size: -
j_call: TRBJ2-1
d_call: -
cdr3_nt: TGTGCCAGCGACGGAACAGGGCCGTCCTACAATGAGCAGTTCTTC
cdr3_aa: CASDGTGPSYNEQFF

v_call: TRBV19
clone_size: -
j_call: TRBJ1-4
d_call: -
cdr3_nt: TGTGCCAGTAGTATACGGCAGGGTAATGAAAAACTGTTTTTT
cdr3_aa: CASSIRQGNEKLFF

v_call: TRBV11-2
clone_size: -
j_call: TRBJ1-5
d_call: TRBD1
cdr3_nt: TGTGCCAGCAGCATAGCTGGGACAGGCGGGGGCAATCAGCCCCAGCATTTT
cdr3_aa: CASSIAGTGGGNQPQHF

v_call: TRBV7-8
clone_size: -
j_call: TRBJ1-5
d_call: -
cdr3_nt: TGTGCCAGCAGCTTAGCGACAGTCTATAGCAATCAGCCCCAGCATTTT
cdr3_aa: CASSLATVYSNQPQHF

v_call: TRBV7-9
clone_size: once
j_call: TRBJ1-1
d_call: -
cdr3_nt: TGTGCCAGCAGCTTAAATAGTAAGGGGGCTGAAGCTTTCTTT
cdr3_aa: CASSLNSKGAEAFF

v_call: TRBV4-1
clone_size: -
j_call: TRBJ1-5
d_call: -
cdr3_nt: TGCGCCAGCAGCCATGCCGCAGGAGGGTTTCAGCCCCAGCATTTT
cdr3_aa: CASSHAAGGFQPQHF

v_call: TRBV2
clone_size: -
j_call: TRBJ1-1
d_call: TRBD1
cdr3_nt: TGTGCCAGCAACTACAGGGGGCGCCGCCAAGCTTTCTTT
cdr3_aa: CASNYRGRRQAFF

v_call: TRBV3-1/TRBV3-2
clone_size: -
j_call: TRBJ2-2
d_call: -
cdr3_nt: TGTGCCAGCAGCCAGGGATACAGCGGTGGCGGGGAGCTGTTTTTT
cdr3_aa: CASSQGYSGGGELFF

v_call: TRBV7-6
clone_size: -
j_call: TRBJ1-4
d_call: -
cdr3_nt: TGTGCCAGCAGCTTAGGAGGGTTTGGCGAAAAACTGTTTTTT
cdr3_aa: CASSLGGFGEKLFF

v_call: TRBV11-3
clone_size: -
j_call: TRBJ1-5
d_call: -
cdr3_nt: TGTGCCAGCAGCTTTAGGTTGCGGATGGGCAATCAGCCCCAGCATTTT
cdr3_aa: CASSFRLRMGNQPQHF

v_call: TRBV5-1
clone_size: -
j_call: TRBJ2-1
d_call: -
cdr3_nt: TGCGCCACCAGGACAGTTGGAGTCAATGAGCAGTTCTTC
cdr3_aa: CATRTVGVNEQFF

v_call: TRBV28
clone_size: -
j_call: TRBJ2-1
d_call: TRBD1
cdr3_nt: TGTGCCAGCAGTTCCGTCGGGACAGGTCATGAGCAGTTCTTC
cdr3_aa: CASSSVGTGHEQFF

v_call: TRBV14
clone_size: few
j_call: TRBJ1-4
d_call: TRBD1
cdr3_nt: TGTGCCAGCAGCCAACCGGGACGGCAGGGGGAACTGTTTTTT
cdr3_aa: CASSQPGRQGELFF

v_call: TRBV6-6
clone_size: -
j_call: TRBJ2-7
d_call: -
cdr3_nt: TGTGCCAGCAGGTTGACAGTGACCTACGAGCAGTACTTC
cdr3_aa: CASRLTVTYEQYF

v_call: TRBV12-5
clone_size: -
j_call: TRBJ1-1
d_call: -
cdr3_nt: TGTGCTAGTGGTCGTTTTCGCGGCACTGAAGCTTTCTTT
cdr3_aa: CASGRFRGTEAFF